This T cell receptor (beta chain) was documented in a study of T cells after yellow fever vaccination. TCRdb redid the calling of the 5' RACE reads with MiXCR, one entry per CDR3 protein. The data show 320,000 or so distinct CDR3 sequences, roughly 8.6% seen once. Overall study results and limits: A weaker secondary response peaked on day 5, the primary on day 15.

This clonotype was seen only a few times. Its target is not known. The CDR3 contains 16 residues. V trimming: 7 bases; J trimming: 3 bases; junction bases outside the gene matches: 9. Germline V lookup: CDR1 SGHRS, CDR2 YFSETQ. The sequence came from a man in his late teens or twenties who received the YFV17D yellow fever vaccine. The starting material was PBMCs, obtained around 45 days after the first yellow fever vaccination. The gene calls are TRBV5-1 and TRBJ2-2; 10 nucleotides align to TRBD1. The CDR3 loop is CASESPGTGDTGELFF. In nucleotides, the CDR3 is TGCGCCAGCGAGTCCCCCGGGACAGGGGACACCGGGGAGCTGTTTTTT.